The 4 T cell receptor beta chains in this list originate from one sample, sequenced in a study of immune evolution from preneoplasia to lung adenocarcinoma. Sequencing was performed with immunoSEQ multiplex PCR; in TCRdb, only in-frame clones are kept and a portion is missing. Of about 11,000 clones in the sample, roughly 89% were seen once. Sequenced sample: FFPE invasive lung adenocarcinoma tissue. These TCRs come from a person aged 65-85 years with invasive lung adenocarcinoma.

Regarding this clone: A read error may account for a junction end that differs from germline. This chain connects TRBV13 to TRBJ2-1; 9 bases fit TRBD1. Germline V CDR1 and CDR2: PRHDT, FYEKMQ (reference sequence). This CDR3 has 16 residues. CDR3 protein: CASSLGGQGPYSEQFF. CDR3 bases: TGTGCCAGCAGCTTAGGGGGACAGGGACCGTACAGTGAGCAGTTCTTC.

V gene TRBV5-4 combines with J gene TRBJ2-7, with TRBD1 matching over 11 bases. From germline, CDR1 is SGHNT and CDR2 YYREEE (reference sequence). The CDR3 length is 16 residues. Trimming removed 4 bases from V and 6 bases from J; junction bases left unmatched: 12. In nucleotides, the CDR3 is TGTGCCAGCAGCAAGGGGGGCGGGACAGGGGGTGGCGAGCAGTACTTC. It translates to CASSKGGGTGGGEQYF.

The V call is TRBV15, the J call TRBJ1-2; D is undetermined. The CDR3 has 16 amino acids. Between the trimmed V and J ends, which lost 0 bases and 5 bases, there was a span of 16 bases. CDR1 and CDR2 (germline): LNHNV, YYDKDF (reference sequence). CDR3 in DNA: TGTGCCACCAGCAGAGATAATCCGCGGACGCAGTATGGCTACACCTTC. Translating gives CATSRDNPRTQYGYTF.

V gene TRBV6-1 combines with J gene TRBJ1-2; D not certain. Germline-derived CDR1 and CDR2 are MNHNS and SASEGT. CDR3 length: 14 residues. Trimming shortened V by 5 bases and J by 3 bases, and 13 bases separated the two germline ends. The CDR3 DNA follows: TGTGCCAGCAGTTTGACGGAGGGAGACTATGGCTACACCTTC. Protein product: CASSLTEGDYGYTF.